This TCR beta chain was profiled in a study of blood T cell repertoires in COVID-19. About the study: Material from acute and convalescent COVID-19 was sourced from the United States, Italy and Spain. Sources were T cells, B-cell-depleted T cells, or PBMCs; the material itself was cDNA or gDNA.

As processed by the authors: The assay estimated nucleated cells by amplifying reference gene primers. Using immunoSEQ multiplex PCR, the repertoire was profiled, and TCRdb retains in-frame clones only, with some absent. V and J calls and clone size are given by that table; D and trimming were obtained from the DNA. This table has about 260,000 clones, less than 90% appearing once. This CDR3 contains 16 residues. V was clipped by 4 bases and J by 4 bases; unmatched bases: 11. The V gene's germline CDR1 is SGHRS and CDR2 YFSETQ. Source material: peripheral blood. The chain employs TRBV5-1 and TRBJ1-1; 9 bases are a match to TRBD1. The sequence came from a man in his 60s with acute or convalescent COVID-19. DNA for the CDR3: TGCGCCAGCAGCCTGAGACAGGGGGGGAGTGGCACTGAAGCTTTCTTT. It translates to CASSLRQGGSGTEAFF.